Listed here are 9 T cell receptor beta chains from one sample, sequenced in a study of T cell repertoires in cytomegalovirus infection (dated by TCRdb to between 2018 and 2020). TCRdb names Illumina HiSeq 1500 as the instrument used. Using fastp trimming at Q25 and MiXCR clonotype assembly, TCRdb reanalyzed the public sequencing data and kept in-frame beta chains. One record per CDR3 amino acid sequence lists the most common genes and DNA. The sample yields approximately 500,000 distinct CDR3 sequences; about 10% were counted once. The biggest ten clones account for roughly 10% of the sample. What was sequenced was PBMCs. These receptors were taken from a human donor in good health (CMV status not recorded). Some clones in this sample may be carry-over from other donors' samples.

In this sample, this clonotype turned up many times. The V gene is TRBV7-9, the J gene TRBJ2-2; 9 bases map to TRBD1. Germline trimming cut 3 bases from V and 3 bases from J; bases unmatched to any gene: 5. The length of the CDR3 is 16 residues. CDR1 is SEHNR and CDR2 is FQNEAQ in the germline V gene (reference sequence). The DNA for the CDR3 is TGTGCCAGCAGCTTCCGACAGGGGGGACACACCGGGGAGCTGTTTTTT. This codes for CASSFRQGGHTGELFF.

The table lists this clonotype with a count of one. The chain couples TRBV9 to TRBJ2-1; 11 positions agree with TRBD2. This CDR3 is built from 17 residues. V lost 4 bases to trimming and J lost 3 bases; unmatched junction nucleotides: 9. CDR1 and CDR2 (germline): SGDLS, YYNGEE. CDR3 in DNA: TGTGCCAGCAGCCCATCCCTAACTAGCGGGAGCTACAATGAGCAGTTCTTC. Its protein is CASSPSLTSGSYNEQFF.

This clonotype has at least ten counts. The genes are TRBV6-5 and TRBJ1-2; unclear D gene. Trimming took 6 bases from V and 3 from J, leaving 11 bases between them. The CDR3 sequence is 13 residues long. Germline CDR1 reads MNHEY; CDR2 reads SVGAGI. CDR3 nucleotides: TGTGCCAGCAGCGCTAGTGGTTACTATGGCTACACCTTC. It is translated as CASSASGYYGYTF.

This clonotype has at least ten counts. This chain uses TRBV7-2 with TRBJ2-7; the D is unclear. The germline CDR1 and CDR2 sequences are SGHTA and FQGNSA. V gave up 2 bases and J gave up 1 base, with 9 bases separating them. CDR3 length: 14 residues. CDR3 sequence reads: CASSLRQTSYEQYF. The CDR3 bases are TGTGCCAGCAGCTTAAGGCAGACATCCTACGAGCAGTACTTC.

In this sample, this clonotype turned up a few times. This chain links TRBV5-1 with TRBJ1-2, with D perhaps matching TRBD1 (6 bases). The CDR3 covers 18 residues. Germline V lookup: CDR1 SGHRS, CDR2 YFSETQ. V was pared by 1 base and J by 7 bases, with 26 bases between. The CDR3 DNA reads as TGCGCCAGCAGCTTGTCCCCCCTGACAGGTTCAGTCTCGGGTGGCTACACCTTC. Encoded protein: CASSLSPLTGSVSGGYTF.

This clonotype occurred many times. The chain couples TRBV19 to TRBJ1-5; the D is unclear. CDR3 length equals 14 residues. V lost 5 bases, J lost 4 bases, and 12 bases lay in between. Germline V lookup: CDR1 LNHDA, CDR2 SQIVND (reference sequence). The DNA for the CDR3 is TGTGCCAGTAGTCGACGGGAGGTGAATCAGCCCCAGCATTTT. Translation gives CASSRREVNQPQHF.

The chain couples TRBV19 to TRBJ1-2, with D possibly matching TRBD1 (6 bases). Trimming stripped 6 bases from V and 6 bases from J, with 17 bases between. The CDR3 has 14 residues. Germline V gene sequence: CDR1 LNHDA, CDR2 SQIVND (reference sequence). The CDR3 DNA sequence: TGTGCCAGTAGACGACCCAGCGCAGGGGATGGCTACACCTTC. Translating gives CASRRPSAGDGYTF.

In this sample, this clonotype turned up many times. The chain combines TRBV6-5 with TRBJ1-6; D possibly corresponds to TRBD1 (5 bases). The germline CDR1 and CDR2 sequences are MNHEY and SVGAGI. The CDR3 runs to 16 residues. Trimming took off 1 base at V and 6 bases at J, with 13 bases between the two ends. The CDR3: CASSYFKGQLNSPLHF. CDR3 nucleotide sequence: TGTGCCAGCAGTTACTTCAAGGGGCAACTTAATTCACCCCTCCACTTT.

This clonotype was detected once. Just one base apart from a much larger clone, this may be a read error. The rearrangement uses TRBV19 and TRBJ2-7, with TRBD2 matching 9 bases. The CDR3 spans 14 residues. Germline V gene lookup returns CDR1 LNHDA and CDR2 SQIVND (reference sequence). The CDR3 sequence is CVSSIRREGYEQYF. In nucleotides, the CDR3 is TGTGTCAGTAGTATAAGGCGGGAGGGCTACGAGCAGTACTTC.